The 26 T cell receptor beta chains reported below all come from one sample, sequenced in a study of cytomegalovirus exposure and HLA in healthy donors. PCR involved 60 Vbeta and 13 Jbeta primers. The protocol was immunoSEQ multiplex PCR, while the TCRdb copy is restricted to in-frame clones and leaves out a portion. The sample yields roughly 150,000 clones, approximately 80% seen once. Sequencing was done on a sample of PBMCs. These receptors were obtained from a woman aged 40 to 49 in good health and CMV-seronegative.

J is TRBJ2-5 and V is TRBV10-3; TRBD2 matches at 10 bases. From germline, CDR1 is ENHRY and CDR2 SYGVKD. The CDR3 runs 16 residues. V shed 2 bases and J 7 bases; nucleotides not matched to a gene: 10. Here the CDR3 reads CAISELPSGRGRTQYF. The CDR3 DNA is TGTGCCATCAGTGAGCTCCCTAGCGGGAGAGGTCGGACCCAGTACTTC.

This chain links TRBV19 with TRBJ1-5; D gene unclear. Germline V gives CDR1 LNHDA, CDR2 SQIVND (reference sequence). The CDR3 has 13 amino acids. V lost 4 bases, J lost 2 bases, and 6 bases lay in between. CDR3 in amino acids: CASSTAGNQPQHF. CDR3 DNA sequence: TGTGCCAGTAGTACAGCGGGCAATCAGCCCCAGCATTTT.

CDR3 amino acids: CASSSRLNTEAFF. CDR3 DNA sequence: TGTGCCAGCAGTTCTCGGTTGAACACTGAAGCTTTCTTT. This chain links TRBV27 with TRBJ1-1, with unresolved D. The germline gives CDR1 MNHEY, CDR2 SMNVEV (reference sequence). Trimming took 4 bases from V and 0 from J, leaving 6 bases between them. CDR3 length: 13 residues.

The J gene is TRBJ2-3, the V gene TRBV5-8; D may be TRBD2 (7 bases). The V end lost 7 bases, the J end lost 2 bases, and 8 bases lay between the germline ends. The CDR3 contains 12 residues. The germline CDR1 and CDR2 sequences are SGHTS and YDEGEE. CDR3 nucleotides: TGTGCCAGCGGGGGGGCCACAGATACGCAGTATTTT. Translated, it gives CASGGATDTQYF.

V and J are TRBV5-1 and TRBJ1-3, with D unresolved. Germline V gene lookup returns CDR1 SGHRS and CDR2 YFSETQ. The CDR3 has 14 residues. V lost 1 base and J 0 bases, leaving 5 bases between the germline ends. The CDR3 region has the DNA TGCGCCAGCAGCTTGTCTTACTCTGGAAACACCATATATTTT. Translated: CASSLSYSGNTIYF.

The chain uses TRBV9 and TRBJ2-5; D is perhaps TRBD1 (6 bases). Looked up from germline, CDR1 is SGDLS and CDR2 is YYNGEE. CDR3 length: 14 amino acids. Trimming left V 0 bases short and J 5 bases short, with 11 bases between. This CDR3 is CASSVETGWETQYF. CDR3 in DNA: TGTGCCAGCAGCGTAGAGACAGGCTGGGAGACCCAGTACTTC.

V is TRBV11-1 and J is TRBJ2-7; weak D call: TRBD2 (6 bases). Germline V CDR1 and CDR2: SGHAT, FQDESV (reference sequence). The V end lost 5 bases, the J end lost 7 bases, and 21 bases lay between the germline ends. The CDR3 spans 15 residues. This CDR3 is CASSPPERARWEQYF. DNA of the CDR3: TGTGCCAGCAGCCCCCCTGAGCGGGCGAGATGGGAGCAGTACTTC.

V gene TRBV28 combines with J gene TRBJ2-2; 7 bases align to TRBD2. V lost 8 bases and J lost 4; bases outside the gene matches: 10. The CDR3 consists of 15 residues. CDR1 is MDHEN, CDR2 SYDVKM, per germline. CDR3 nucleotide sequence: TGTGCCAGCGGGTTGGGGGGGGATTTCACCGGGGAGCTGTTTTTT. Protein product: CASGLGGDFTGELFF.

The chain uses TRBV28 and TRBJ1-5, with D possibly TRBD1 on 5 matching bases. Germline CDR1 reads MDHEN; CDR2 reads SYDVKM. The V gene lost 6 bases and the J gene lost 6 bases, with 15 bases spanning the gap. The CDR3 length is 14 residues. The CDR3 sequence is CASRLPQGRQPQHF. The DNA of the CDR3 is TGTGCCAGCAGGCTTCCTCAGGGTCGTCAGCCCCAGCATTTT.

The CDR3 reads CASSSNYEQYF. The CDR3 DNA reads as TGCGCCAGCAGCTCCAACTACGAGCAGTACTTC. V gene TRBV5-1 combines with J gene TRBJ2-7; D gene unclear. CDR3 length: 11 residues. Germline V gene lookup returns CDR1 SGHRS and CDR2 YFSETQ. V dropped 3 bases and J dropped 3 bases, with 4 bases sitting between them. Supplemented by reference TRBV5-1 and TRBJ2-7, the full variable domain reads KAGVTQTPRYLIKTRGQQVTLSCSPISGHRSVSWYQQTPGQGLQFLFEYFSETQRNKGNFPGRFSGRQFSNSRSEMNVSTLELGDSALYLCASSSNYEQYFGPGTRLTVT.

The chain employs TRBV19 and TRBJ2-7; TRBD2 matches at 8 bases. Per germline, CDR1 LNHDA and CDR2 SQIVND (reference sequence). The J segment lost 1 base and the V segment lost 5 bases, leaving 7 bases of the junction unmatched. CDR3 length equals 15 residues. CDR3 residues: CASSPTSGPSYEQYF. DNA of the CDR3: TGTGCCAGTAGTCCCACTAGCGGACCGTCCTACGAGCAGTACTTC.

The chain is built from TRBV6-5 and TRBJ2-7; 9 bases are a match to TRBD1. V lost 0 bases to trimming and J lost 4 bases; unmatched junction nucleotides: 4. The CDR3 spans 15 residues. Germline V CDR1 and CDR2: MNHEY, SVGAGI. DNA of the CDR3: TGTGCCAGCAGTTACTCCGGGACAGGGCTATACGAGCAGTACTTC. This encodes CASSYSGTGLYEQYF.

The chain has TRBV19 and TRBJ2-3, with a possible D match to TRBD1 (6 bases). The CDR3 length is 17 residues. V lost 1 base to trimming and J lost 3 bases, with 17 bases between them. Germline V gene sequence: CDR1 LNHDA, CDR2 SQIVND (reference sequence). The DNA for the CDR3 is TGTGCCAGTAGTATAGCACCACAGGGTTACGGGACAGATACGCAGTATTTT. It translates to CASSIAPQGYGTDTQYF.

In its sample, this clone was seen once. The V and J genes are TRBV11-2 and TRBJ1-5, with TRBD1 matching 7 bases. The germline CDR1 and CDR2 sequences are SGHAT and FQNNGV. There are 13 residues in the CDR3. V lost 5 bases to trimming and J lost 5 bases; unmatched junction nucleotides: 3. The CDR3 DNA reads TGTGCCAGCAGCCGGCAGGGGGATCAGCCCCAGCATTTT. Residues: CASSRQGDQPQHF.

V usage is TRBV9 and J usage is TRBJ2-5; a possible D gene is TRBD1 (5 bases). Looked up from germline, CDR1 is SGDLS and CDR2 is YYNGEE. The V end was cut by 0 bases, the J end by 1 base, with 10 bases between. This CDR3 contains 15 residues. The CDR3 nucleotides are TGTGCCAGCAGCGTAGTTCCAGGGTTCCAAGAGACCCAGTACTTC. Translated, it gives CASSVVPGFQETQYF.

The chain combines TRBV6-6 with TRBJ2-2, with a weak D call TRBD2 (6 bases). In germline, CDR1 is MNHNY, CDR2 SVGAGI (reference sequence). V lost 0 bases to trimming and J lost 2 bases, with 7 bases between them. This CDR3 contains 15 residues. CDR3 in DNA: TGTGCCAGCAGTTACTCGGGGGGAAACACCGGGGAGCTGTTTTTT. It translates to CASSYSGGNTGELFF.

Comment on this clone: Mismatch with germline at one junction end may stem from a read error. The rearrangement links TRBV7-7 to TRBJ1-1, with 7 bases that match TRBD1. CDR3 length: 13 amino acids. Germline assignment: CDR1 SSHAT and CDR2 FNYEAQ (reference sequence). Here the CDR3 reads CASSLTGDTEAFF. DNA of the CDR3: TGTGCTAGCAGCTTAACAGGGGACACTGAAGCTTTCTTT.

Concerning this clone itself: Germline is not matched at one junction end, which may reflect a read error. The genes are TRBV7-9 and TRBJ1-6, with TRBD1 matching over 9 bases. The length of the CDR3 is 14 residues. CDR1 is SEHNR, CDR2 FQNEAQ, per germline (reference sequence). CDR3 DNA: TGTTCCAGCAGCTTAGGGACAGGGTATTCACCCCTCCACTTT. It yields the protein CSSSLGTGYSPLHF.

In DNA, the CDR3 is TGTGCCAGCAGTACAGGAGGAGGTAGCGGAGAGACCCAGTACTTC. It codes for CASSTGGGSGETQYF. The V gene is TRBV28, the J gene TRBJ2-5, with D perhaps TRBD2 (6 bases). Trimming shortened V by 5 bases and J by 4 bases, and 17 bases separated the two germline ends. Germline values: CDR1 MDHEN, CDR2 SYDVKM. The CDR3 loop spans 15 amino acids.

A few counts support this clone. The CDR3 region is CAISKSGENQETQYF. CDR3 DNA sequence: TGTGCCATCAGTAAATCGGGAGAGAACCAAGAGACCCAGTACTTC. V and J are TRBV10-3 and TRBJ2-5; D is perhaps TRBD2 (6 bases). The germline CDR1 and CDR2 sequences are ENHRY and SYGVKD. The CDR3 runs to 15 residues. V was pared by 5 bases and J by 0 bases, with 13 bases between.

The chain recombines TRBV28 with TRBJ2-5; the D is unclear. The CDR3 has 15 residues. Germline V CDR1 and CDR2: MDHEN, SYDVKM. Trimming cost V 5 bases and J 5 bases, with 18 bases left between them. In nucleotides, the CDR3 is TGTGCCAGCAGTCCCGACACCCCAATGGTCGAGACCCAGTACTTC. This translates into CASSPDTPMVETQYF.

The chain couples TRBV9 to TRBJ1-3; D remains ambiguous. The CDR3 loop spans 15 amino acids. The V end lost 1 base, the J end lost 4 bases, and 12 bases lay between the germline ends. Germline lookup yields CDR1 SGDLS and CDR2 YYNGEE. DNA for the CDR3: TGTGCCAGCAGCGTAAGTCCGGCACAGGGAAACACCATATATTTT. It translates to CASSVSPAQGNTIYF.

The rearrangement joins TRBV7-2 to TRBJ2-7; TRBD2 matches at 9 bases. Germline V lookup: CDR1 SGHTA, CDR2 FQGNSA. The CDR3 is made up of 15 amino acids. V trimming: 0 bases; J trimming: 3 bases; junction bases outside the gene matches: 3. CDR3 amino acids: CASSLALAGVYEQYF. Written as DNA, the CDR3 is TGTGCCAGCAGCTTAGCTTTAGCGGGGGTCTACGAGCAGTACTTC.

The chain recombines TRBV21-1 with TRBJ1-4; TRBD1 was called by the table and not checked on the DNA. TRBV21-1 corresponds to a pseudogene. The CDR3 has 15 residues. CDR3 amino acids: CASSKGTGPNEKLFF. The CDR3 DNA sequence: TGTGCCAGCAGCAAAGGAACAGGGCCTAATGAAAAACTGTTTTTT.

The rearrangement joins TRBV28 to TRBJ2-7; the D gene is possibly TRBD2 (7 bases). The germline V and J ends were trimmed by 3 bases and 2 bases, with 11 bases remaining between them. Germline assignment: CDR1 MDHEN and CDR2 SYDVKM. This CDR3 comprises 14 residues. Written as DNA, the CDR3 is TGTGCCAGCAGTTTGGGGGGGGCAGCCTACGAGCAGTACTTC. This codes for CASSLGGAAYEQYF.

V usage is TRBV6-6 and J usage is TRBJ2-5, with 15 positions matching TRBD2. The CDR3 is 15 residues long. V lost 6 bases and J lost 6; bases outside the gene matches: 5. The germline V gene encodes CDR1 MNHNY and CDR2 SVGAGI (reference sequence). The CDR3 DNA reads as TGTGCCAGCAGAAACGGGACTAGCGGGAGGAAGACCCAGTACTTC. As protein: CASRNGTSGRKTQYF.